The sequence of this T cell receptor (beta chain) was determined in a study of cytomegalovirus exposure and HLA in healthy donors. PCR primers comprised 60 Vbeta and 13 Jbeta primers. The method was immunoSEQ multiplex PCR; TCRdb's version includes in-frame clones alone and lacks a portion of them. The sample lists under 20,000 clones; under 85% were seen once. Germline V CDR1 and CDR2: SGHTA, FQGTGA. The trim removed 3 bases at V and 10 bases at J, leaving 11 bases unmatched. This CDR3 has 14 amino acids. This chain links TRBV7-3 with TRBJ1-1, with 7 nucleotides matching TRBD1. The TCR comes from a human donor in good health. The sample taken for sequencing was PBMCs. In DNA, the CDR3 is TGTGCCAGCAGCTTCACAGGGGAGACGGACCGAGCTTTCTTT. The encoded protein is CASSFTGETDRAFF.